The rows below give T cell receptor beta chains drawn from one sample of a study of radiation and T cells in renal cell carcinoma. Sequencing used immunoSEQ multiplex PCR; TCRdb keeps in-frame clones, though not all of them. The profile shows about 150,000 clones, 88% of them singletons. Material: blood, obtained from a patient whose treatment included radiotherapy and nephrectomy. The receptors here all came from a woman aged 70-85 years with renal cell carcinoma. CDR3s include the opening cysteine and the closing phenylalanine or tryptophan. A D gene is named only where the DNA matches it firmly. Rows may omit the clone size; those that give it use once, few, many or a size class.

d_call j_call clone_size v_call cdr3_nt cdr3_aa
- TRBJ1-5 - TRBV2 TGTGCCAGCAGTGGACAGGAGGTGATCAATCAGCCCCAGCATTTT CASSGQEVINQPQHF
- TRBJ1-1 - TRBV2 TGTGCCAGCAGTTTACAGATGAACACTGAAGCTTTCTTT CASSLQMNTEAFF
TRBD1 TRBJ1-1 - TRBV7-2 TGTGCCAGCAGCCGGGACAGATTGGGAACTGAAGCTTTCTTT CASSRDRLGTEAFF
- TRBJ1-1 few TRBV5-1 TGCGCCAGCAGCTTGGAAGCGACCACCCTTGAAGCTTTCTTT CASSLEATTLEAFF
TRBD2 TRBJ2-3 - TRBV5-1 TGCGCCAGCAGCTCGACTAGCGGGGGCCGCAGGGTAGATACGCAGTATTTT CASSSTSGGRRVDTQYF
- TRBJ2-5 - TRBV9 TGTGCCAGCAGCCCCTGGGGGGTAACGGAGACCCAGTACTTC CASSPWGVTETQYF
TRBD2 TRBJ2-3 once TRBV5-1 TGCGCCAGCAGCCACCGAGCGGGGGGTGGCACAGATACGCAGTATTTT CASSHRAGGGTDTQYF
TRBD1 TRBJ1-4 - TRBV5-1 TGCGCCAGCAGCTCCCTCCCCGGGACAGAGAGTCCCGGTGAAAAACTGTTTTTT CASSSLPGTESPGEKLFF
- TRBJ1-1 - TRBV27 TGTGCCAGCAGTTTAGGCAGGAACACTGAAGCTTTCTTT CASSLGRNTEAFF
TRBD1 TRBJ2-2 - TRBV6-5 TGTGCCAGCAGTCTTAACAGGGGGGACACCGGGGAGCTGTTTTTT CASSLNRGDTGELFF
- TRBJ2-1 - TRBV6-5 TGTGCCAGCAGTTACAGTACAGGGTTCAAAGGTGAGCAGTTCTTC CASSYSTGFKGEQFF
- TRBJ2-7 - TRBV30 TGTGCCTGGAGTGTCCAGGCTGCACACGAGCAGTACTTC CAWSVQAAHEQYF
- TRBJ2-7 - TRBV14 TGTGCCAGCAGCCGAGCCGGGACAGCGGGGTGGGCCTCCTCCTACGAGCAGTACTTC CASSRAGTAGWASSYEQYF
TRBD1 TRBJ1-2 once TRBV4-1 TGCGCCAGCAGCGAGGGACAGGCTTGGGGCTACACCTTC CASSEGQAWGYTF
- TRBJ1-2 - TRBV7-2 TGTGCCAGCAGCTTAGCAGGGTTGCCCTATGGCTACACCTTC CASSLAGLPYGYTF
TRBD1 TRBJ2-5 - TRBV19 TGTGCCAGTAGTATAAGAGGGACAGACGGGGAGACCCAGTACTTC CASSIRGTDGETQYF
- TRBJ1-5 - TRBV7-2 TGTGCCAGCAGCGCAGACGCGTACCGGGGGCAGCATTTT CASSADAYRGQHF
- TRBJ2-7 - TRBV10-3 TGTGCCATCAGTGAATCAGGACCCGAGCAGTACTTC CAISESGPEQYF
- TRBJ2-1 - TRBV10-3 TGTGCCATCAGTGCACAGGGCAATGAGCAGTTCTTC CAISAQGNEQFF
TRBD1 TRBJ1-1 - TRBV14 TGTGCCAGCGGAAGGGGGCTGAACACTGAAGCTTTCTTT CASGRGLNTEAFF
- TRBJ1-1 - TRBV6-5 TGTGCCAGCAGCCCTACAAGGAACACTGAAGCTTTCTTT CASSPTRNTEAFF
- TRBJ1-2 - TRBV15 TGTGCCACCAGCTGGGGGACCCCACCCGAGAGCTATGGCTACACCTTC CATSWGTPPESYGYTF
- TRBJ1-6 - TRBV6-5 TGTGCCAGCAGCCACAAGAGGTCACCCCTCCACTTT CASSHKRSPLHF
- TRBJ1-6 - TRBV2 TGTGCCAGCAGAGGGGGACTCGCAAATTCACCCCTCCACTTT CASRGGLANSPLHF